This T cell receptor beta chain was recovered during a study of Ad26.COV2.S vaccination and SARS-CoV-2 variants. Whole-study context: The study gave Ad26.COV2.S intramuscularly, once or twice 56 days apart.

Remarks on this clone: Antigen unknown.

Germline V gene data show CDR1 as MNHEY and CDR2 as SVGAGI. This CDR3 is 15 amino acids long. J gave up 1 base and V 7 bases, and 8 bases lay outside the gene matches. Study-level points and caveats: Researchers cautioned that TCR breadth and depth analyses may have underestimated total T cell responses. With respect to non-spike TCR breadth, vaccine and placebo recipients were similar.

The treatment was: around 19 received Ad26.COV2.S at low or high dose, single or two shots; several received placebo; per-sample allocation not given. Sample collection was performed on day 63 after the first vaccine or placebo injection. The individual, an adult aged 18-55 years, was a donor in Boston. Method: immunoSEQ multiplex PCR; TCRdb's copy keeps in-frame clones and lacks some. The data contain hundreds of thousands of clones, roughly 86% of them singletons. This chain joins TRBV6-5 and TRBJ1-1; 8 bases agree with TRBD1. The clonotype comes from a person between 18 and 65 years old who received the Ad26.COV2.S COVID-19 vaccine or a placebo. Specimen: peripheral blood, collected in a trial of Ad26.COV2.S vaccine versus placebo. In DNA form, the CDR3 reads TGTGCCAGCACTTCGGGACAGGACCGGAACACTGAAGCTTTCTTT. Protein sequence: CASTSGQDRNTEAFF.